A selection of T cell receptor beta chains follows, all from one sample in a study of blood T cell repertoires in COVID-19. Generated by immunoSEQ multiplex PCR, the TCRdb table keeps only in-frame clones and is missing some. The sample contains approximately 270,000 clones, around nine tenths of which appear only once. Sequencing was done on a sample of PBMCs or T cells enriched from blood (not recorded which). These receptors were taken from a woman aged 55-69 years who had recovered from COVID-19. Each CDR3 is given with its conserved first and last residue. D genes are given only for firm matches. The size entry is marked missing in some rows and otherwise reads once, few, many or a size class.

j_call | d_call | v_call | clone_size | cdr3_nt | cdr3_aa
TRBJ1-5 | TRBD1 | TRBV19 | once | TGTGCCAGTAGTGGGACAGGGGGCTATCAGCCCCAGCATTTT | CASSGTGGYQPQHF
TRBJ2-1 | NA | TRBV20-1 | NA | TGCAGTGCCCGGGGAAGGAATGAGCAGTTCTTC | CSARGRNEQFF
TRBJ1-2 | TRBD1 | TRBV3-1/TRBV3-2 | NA | TGTGCCAGCAGCCACCTAACAGGGGACGATGGCTACACCTTC | CASSHLTGDDGYTF
TRBJ2-7 | TRBD1 | TRBV3-1/TRBV3-2 | NA | TGTGCCAGCAGCCAAGGGTTAGCGGGACAGGGGAGGGAGCAGTACTTC | CASSQGLAGQGREQYF
TRBJ1-1 | TRBD1 | TRBV6-1 | NA | TGTGCCAGCAGTGAGACAGGGGGTCGCACTGAAGCTTTCTTT | CASSETGGRTEAFF
TRBJ2-5 | NA | TRBV18 | NA | TGTGCCAGCTCACCACCGGGAGGAGGGGAGACCCAGTACTTC | CASSPPGGGETQYF
TRBJ2-2 | NA | TRBV5-1 | NA | TGCGCCAGCAGCCCCTTCACCGGGGAGCTGTTTTTT | CASSPFTGELFF
TRBJ1-1 | NA | TRBV3-1/TRBV3-2 | NA | TGTGCCAGCAGCCAAGATGGGGTCGGGGCTGAAGCTTTCTTT | CASSQDGVGAEAFF
TRBJ2-3 | NA | TRBV11-3 | NA | TGTGCCAGCAGCCCCGCAGGAGGGTCCAGAGATACGCAGTATTTT | CASSPAGGSRDTQYF
TRBJ2-1 | NA | TRBV9 | NA | TGTGCCAGCAGCGCCCTCTACTCTAGCTCCTACAATGAGCAGTTCTTC | CASSALYSSSYNEQFF
TRBJ2-7 | NA | TRBV3-1/TRBV3-2 | NA | TGTGCCAGCAGCCAAGGTGGGGGGAGCTCCTACGAGCAGTACTTC | CASSQGGGSSYEQYF
TRBJ2-7 | TRBD1 | TRBV18 | NA | TGTGCCAGCTCCCCTAGGACAGGGGCGGCCCACGAGCAGTACTTC | CASSPRTGAAHEQYF
TRBJ1-6 | TRBD1 | TRBV28 | NA | TGTGCCAGCAGTTTACCAGGGGGCTCCTATAATTCACCCCTCCACTTT | CASSLPGGSYNSPLHF
TRBJ1-3 | TRBD1 | TRBV6-5 | NA | TGTGCCAGCAGTCGAAGGACAGGGTTCGGAAACACCATATATTTT | CASSRRTGFGNTIYF
TRBJ2-7 | NA | TRBV5-4 | NA | TGTGCCAGCAGCTTGGCAACAGGGCGCGAGCAGTACTTC | CASSLATGREQYF
TRBJ2-7 | NA | TRBV7-8 | NA | TGTGCCAGCAGCCCCAGGGGCACCGAAGAGCAGTACTTC | CASSPRGTEEQYF
TRBJ1-1 | NA | TRBV9 | few | TGTGCCAGCAGCGTAGGCCCGGGGGACACTGAAGCTTTCTTT | CASSVGPGDTEAFF
TRBJ2-2 | NA | TRBV6-5 | NA | TGTGCCAGCAGTAAACAGAGATCGAACACCGGGGAGCTGTTTTTT | CASSKQRSNTGELFF
TRBJ1-6 | NA | TRBV10-3 | NA | TGTGCCATCAGTGACGGCCGGGACTCCTATAATTCACCCCTCCACTTT | CAISDGRDSYNSPLHF
TRBJ1-2 | TRBD1 | TRBV12-3/TRBV12-4 | once | TGTGCCAGCAGTTGGACAGGTTATGGCTACACCTTC | CASSWTGYGYTF
TRBJ1-2 | NA | TRBV2 | NA | TGTGCCAGCAGTGCCATCGGGGGAAACTATGGCTACACCTTC | CASSAIGGNYGYTF
TRBJ2-7 | NA | TRBV2 | NA | TGTGCCAGCAACTCGGTAGCCCACGAGCAGTACTTC | CASNSVAHEQYF
TRBJ2-1 | NA | TRBV5-1 | NA | TGCGCCAGCAGCCCGGAGGTTGCGGCCTCCTACAATGAGCAGTTCTTC | CASSPEVAASYNEQFF
TRBJ2-6 | NA | TRBV30 | NA | TGTGCCTGGAGTGTAAGGAGCTCTGGGGCCAACGTCCTGACTTTC | CAWSVRSSGANVLTF
TRBJ1-2 | TRBD1 | TRBV9 | NA | TGTGCCAGCAGCGTTGGCAGGGGGAACTATGGCTACACCTTC | CASSVGRGNYGYTF
TRBJ1-4 | TRBD1 | TRBV19 | few | TGTGCCAGTAGTATAGCCCTGGGACAGCTTAATGAAAAACTGTTTTTT | CASSIALGQLNEKLFF
TRBJ1-4 | NA | TRBV28 | NA | TGTGCCAGCAGTTTGCGGAGGGGAGTTGAAAAACTGTTTTTT | CASSLRRGVEKLFF
TRBJ2-2 | TRBD2 | TRBV5-1 | NA | TGCGCCAGCAGCTCCGGACTAGCGGGGGCGAACACCGGGGAGCTGTTTTTT | CASSSGLAGANTGELFF
TRBJ2-3 | NA | TRBV28 | NA | TGTGCCAGCTCCCCCACTTACACAGATACGCAGTATTTT | CASSPTYTDTQYF
TRBJ2-2 | NA | TRBV1 | NA | TGCACCAGCAGCCTCGCGAGGAGTAGCGGGGGGGAAGGCGGGGAGCTGTTTTTT | CTSSLARSSGGEGGELFF
TRBJ2-3 | TRBD2 | TRBV18 | NA | TGTGCCAGCTCACCATTAGCGGGAGCCCGCGATACGCAGTATTTT | CASSPLAGARDTQYF
TRBJ2-5 | NA | TRBV5-1 | NA | TGCGCCAGCAGCTTGGCTCAGGGAGGGGGAGAGACCCAGTACTTC | CASSLAQGGGETQYF
TRBJ1-2 | TRBD1 | TRBV28 | NA | TGTGCCATCCTGATGCCAGGGGGCAACTATGGCTACACCTTC | CAILMPGGNYGYTF
TRBJ1-5 | NA | TRBV3-1/TRBV3-2 | NA | TGTGCCAGCAGCCAAAGCGCCGGCAATCAGCCCCAGCATTTT | CASSQSAGNQPQHF
TRBJ1-2 | TRBD1 | TRBV29-1 | NA | TGCAGCGTTAGGGACAGGGGGGAAAACTATGGCTACACCTTC | CSVRDRGENYGYTF
TRBJ2-2 | TRBD2 | TRBV10-3 | NA | TGTGCCAGCAACCAAGCGGGGGGCCCCACCGGGGAGCTGTTTTTT | CASNQAGGPTGELFF
TRBJ1-1 | TRBD1 | TRBV30 | NA | TGTGCCTGGAGTACGACAGGGGTGAACACTGAAGCTTTCTTT | CAWSTTGVNTEAFF
TRBJ1-5 | NA | TRBV15 | NA | TGTGCCACCAGCAGAGACCCCCGCTACCCGCAGCCCCAGCATTTT | CATSRDPRYPQPQHF
TRBJ2-3 | NA | TRBV19 | NA | TGTGCCAGTAGTAATAGTGCCGATACGCAGTATTTT | CASSNSADTQYF
TRBJ2-5 | TRBD2 | TRBV5-4 | NA | TGTGCCAGCAGCCCAGGACTAGCGGGGTGGAGGGGAGAGACCCAGTACTTC | CASSPGLAGWRGETQYF
TRBJ2-1 | NA | TRBV7-8 | few | TGTGCCAGCAGCTTATCGAGGGCCCCAAGCTCCTACAATGAGCAGTTCTTC | CASSLSRAPSSYNEQFF
TRBJ2-5 | TRBD2 | TRBV11-2 | NA | TGTGCCAGCAGCACTAGACTAGCGGGTTTGGAGACCCAGTACTTC | CASSTRLAGLETQYF
TRBJ1-5 | TRBD1 | TRBV10-2 | once | TGCGCCAGCAGCGGACAGGGCGCTCTGCCCCAGCATTTT | CASSGQGALPQHF
TRBJ1-2 | TRBD1 | TRBV18 | NA | TGTGCCAGCTCACCGGAGACAGGGGGAGGCTACACCTTC | CASSPETGGGYTF
TRBJ1-1 | NA | TRBV12-3/TRBV12-4 | NA | TGTGCCAGCAGTTTAAGGGGTACTGAAGCTTTCTTT | CASSLRGTEAFF
TRBJ1-1 | TRBD1 | TRBV19 | NA | TGTGCCAGTAGTACCTCTCACAGGGGGAACACTGAAGCTTTCTTT | CASSTSHRGNTEAFF
TRBJ1-6 | NA | TRBV7-9 | NA | TGTGCCAGCAGACCCGTGGGGCAAAATTCACCCCTCCACTTT | CASRPVGQNSPLHF
TRBJ1-1 | NA | TRBV4-1 | NA | TGCGCCAGCAGCCGCAGATCAGGGGCGGACACTGAAGCTTTCTTT | CASSRRSGADTEAFF
TRBJ2-5 | NA | TRBV5-1 | NA | TGCGCCAGCAGCTTGTATACCGCTGACTCGCAAGAGACCCAGTACTTC | CASSLYTADSQETQYF
TRBJ1-1 | NA | TRBV7-2 | NA | TGTGCCAGCAGCTTATATTCCACTGAAGCTTTCTTT | CASSLYSTEAFF
TRBJ2-5 | TRBD1 | TRBV12-3/TRBV12-4 | NA | TGTGCCAGCAGACAGGGGGCGAAAGAGACCCAGTACTTC | CASRQGAKETQYF
TRBJ2-5 | TRBD1 | TRBV28 | NA | TGTGCCAGCAGAGACAGGGCCCAGGAGACCCAGTACTTC | CASRDRAQETQYF
TRBJ1-1 | NA | TRBV19 | once | TGTGCCAGTAGTATAGGGCAGAACACTGAAGCTTTCTTT | CASSIGQNTEAFF
TRBJ2-3 | TRBD1 | TRBV29-1 | NA | TGCAGCGTTGAGGCAGGGGGATCAGATACGCAGTATTTT | CSVEAGGSDTQYF